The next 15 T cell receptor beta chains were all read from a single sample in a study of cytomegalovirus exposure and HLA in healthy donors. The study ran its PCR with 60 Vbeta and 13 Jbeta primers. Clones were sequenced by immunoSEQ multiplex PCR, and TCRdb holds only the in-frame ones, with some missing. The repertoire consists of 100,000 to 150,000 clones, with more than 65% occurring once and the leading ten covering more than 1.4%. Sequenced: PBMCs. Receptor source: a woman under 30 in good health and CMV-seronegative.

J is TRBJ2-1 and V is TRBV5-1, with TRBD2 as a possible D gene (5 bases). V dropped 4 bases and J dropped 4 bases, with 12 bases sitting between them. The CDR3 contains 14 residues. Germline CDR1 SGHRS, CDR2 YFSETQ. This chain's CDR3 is CASSTDGSYNEQFF. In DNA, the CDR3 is TGCGCCAGCAGCACCGATGGGAGTTACAATGAGCAGTTCTTC. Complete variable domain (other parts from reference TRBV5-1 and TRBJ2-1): KAGVTQTPRYLIKTRGQQVTLSCSPISGHRSVSWYQQTPGQGLQFLFEYFSETQRNKGNFPGRFSGRQFSNSRSEMNVSTLELGDSALYLCASSTDGSYNEQFFGPGTRLTVL.

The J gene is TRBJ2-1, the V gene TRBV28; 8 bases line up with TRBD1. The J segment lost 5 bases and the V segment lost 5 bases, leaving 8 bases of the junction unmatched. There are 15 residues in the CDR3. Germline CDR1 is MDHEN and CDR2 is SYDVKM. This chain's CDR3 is CASSRQGAWDNEQFF. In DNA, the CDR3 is TGTGCCAGCAGTCGCCAGGGGGCATGGGACAATGAGCAGTTCTTC.

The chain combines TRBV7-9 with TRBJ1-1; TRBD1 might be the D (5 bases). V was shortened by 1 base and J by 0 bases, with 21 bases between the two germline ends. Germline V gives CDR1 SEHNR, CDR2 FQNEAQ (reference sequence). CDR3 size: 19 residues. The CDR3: CASSLEKGSPLLMNTEAFF. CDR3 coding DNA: TGTGCCAGCAGCTTAGAGAAGGGGTCCCCCCTATTGATGAACACTGAAGCTTTCTTT.

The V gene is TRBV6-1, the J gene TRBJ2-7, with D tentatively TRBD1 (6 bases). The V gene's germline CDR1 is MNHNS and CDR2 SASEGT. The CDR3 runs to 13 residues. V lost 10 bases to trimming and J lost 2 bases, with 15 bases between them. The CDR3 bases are TGTGCCAACGCCCGGGACAAACCCTACGAGCAGTACTTC. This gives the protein CANARDKPYEQYF.

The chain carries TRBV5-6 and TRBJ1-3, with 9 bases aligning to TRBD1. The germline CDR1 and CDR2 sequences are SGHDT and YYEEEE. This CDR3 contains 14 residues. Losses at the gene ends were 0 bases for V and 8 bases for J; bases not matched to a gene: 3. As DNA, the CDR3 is TGTGCCAGCAGCTTGGTCCGACAGGGGGACACCATATATTTT. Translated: CASSLVRQGDTIYF. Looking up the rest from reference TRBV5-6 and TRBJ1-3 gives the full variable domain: DAGVTQSPTHLIKTRGQQVTLRCSPKSGHDTVSWYQQALGQGPQFIFQYYEEEERQRGNFPDRFSGHQFPNYSSELNVNALLLGDSALYLCASSLVRQGDTIYFGEGSWLTVV.

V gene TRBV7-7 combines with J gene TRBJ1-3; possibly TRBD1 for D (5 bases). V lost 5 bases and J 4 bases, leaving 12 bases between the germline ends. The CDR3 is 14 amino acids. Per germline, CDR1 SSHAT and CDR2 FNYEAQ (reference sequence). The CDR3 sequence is CASSPGGSGNTIYF. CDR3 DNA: TGTGCCAGCAGCCCGGGGGGTTCCGGAAACACCATATATTTT.

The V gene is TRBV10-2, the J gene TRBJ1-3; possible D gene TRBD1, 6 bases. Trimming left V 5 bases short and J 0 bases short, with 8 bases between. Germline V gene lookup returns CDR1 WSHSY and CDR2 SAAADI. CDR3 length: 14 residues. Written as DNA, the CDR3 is TGCGCCAGCAGTACAGGGAGCTCTGGAAACACCATATATTTT. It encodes CASSTGSSGNTIYF.

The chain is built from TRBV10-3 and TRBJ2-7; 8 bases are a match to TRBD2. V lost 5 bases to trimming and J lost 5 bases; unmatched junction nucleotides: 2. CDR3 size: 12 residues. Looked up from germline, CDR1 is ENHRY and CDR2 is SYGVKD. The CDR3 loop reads CAISMREDEQYF. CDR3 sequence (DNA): TGTGCCATCAGTATGCGGGAGGACGAGCAGTACTTC.

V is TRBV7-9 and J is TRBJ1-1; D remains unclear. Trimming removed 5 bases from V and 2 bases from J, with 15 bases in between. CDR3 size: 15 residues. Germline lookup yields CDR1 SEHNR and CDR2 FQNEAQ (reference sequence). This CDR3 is CASSTTKAVNTEAFF. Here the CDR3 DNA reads TGTGCCAGCAGCACCACTAAGGCGGTAAACACTGAAGCTTTCTTT.

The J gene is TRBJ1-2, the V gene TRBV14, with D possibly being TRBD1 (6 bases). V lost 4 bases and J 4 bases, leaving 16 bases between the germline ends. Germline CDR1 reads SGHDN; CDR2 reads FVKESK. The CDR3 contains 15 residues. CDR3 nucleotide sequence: TGTGCCAGCAGCCCCTCACAGGGTTTGAGCTATGGCTACACCTTC. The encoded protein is CASSPSQGLSYGYTF.

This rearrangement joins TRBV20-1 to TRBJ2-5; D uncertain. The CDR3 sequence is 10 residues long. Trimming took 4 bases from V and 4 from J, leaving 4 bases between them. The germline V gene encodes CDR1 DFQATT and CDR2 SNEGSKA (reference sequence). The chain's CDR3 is CSATRETQYF. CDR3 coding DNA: TGCAGTGCTACCCGAGAGACCCAGTACTTC.

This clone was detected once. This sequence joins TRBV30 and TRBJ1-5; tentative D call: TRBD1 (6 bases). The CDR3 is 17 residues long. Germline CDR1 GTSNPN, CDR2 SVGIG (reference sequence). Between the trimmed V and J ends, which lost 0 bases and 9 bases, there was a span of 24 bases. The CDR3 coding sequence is TGTGCCTGGAGTGTGGGGGCTTCGCGGAGGCTCATCACGCCCCAGCATTTT. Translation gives CAWSVGASRRLITPQHF.

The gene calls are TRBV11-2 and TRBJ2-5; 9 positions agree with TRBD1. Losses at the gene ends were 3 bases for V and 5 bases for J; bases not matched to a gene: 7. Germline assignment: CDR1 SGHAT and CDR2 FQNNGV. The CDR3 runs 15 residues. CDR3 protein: CASSFRDRVVETQYF. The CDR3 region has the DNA TGTGCCAGCAGCTTCCGGGACAGGGTAGTGGAGACCCAGTACTTC.

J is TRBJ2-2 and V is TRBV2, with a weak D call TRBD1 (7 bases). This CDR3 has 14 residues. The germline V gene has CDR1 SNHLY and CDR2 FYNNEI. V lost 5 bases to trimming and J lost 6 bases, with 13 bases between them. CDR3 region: CASSPQGGAGELFF. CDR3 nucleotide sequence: TGTGCCAGCAGTCCGCAGGGGGGAGCCGGGGAGCTGTTTTTT.

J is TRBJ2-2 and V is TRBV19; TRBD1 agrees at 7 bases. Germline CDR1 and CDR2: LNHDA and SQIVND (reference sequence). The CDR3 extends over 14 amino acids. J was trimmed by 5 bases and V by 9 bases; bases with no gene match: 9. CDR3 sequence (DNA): TGTGCCAGCCGGACAGGCCAACCTACCGGGGAGCTGTTTTTT. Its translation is CASRTGQPTGELFF.